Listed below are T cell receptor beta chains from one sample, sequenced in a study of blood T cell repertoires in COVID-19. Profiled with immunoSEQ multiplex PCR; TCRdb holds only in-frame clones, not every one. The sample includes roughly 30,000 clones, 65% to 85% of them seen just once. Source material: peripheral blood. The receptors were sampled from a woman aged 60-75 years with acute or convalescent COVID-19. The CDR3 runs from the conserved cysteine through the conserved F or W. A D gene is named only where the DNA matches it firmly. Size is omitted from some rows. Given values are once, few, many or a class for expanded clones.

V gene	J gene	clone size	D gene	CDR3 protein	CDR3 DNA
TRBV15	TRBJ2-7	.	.	CATSRVWSSRFGNEQYF	TGTGCCACCAGCAGAGTCTGGAGCTCACGGTTCGGTAACGAGCAGTACTTC
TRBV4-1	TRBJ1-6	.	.	CASSQDRLAGLNSPLHF	TGCGCCAGCAGCCAAGATAGGTTAGCGGGTTTGAATTCACCCCTCCACTTT
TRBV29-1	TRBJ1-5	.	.	CSASQSGQPQHF	TGCAGCGCCTCACAGAGTGGCCAGCCCCAGCATTTT
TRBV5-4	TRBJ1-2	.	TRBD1	CASSLSRGFLYGYTF	TGTGCCAGCAGCTTGTCCAGGGGGTTTCTCTATGGCTACACCTTC
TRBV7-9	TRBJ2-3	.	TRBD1	CASSSGTGNTQYF	TGTGCCAGCAGCTCTGGGACAGGTAATACGCAGTATTTT
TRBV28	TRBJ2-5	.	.	CASRYRSDSLRAETQYF	TGTGCCAGCAGGTACCGCTCCGACAGTCTAAGGGCGGAGACCCAGTACTTC
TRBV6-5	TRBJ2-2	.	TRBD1	CASSRQGNTGELFF	TGTGCCAGCAGTCGACAGGGGAACACCGGGGAGCTGTTTTTT
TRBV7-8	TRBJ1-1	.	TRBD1	CASRNRGNTEAFF	TGTGCCAGCAGGAACAGGGGGAACACTGAAGCTTTCTTT
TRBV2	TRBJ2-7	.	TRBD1	CASRGQGISYEQYF	TGTGCCAGCCGAGGACAGGGAATCTCCTACGAGCAGTACTTC
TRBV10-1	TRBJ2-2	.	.	CASSDFRQSNTGELFF	TGCGCCAGCAGTGATTTCAGACAATCGAACACCGGGGAGCTGTTTTTT
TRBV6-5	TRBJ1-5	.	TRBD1	CASRSDRGQLSPQHF	TGTGCCAGCAGGTCCGACAGGGGGCAATTATCGCCCCAGCATTTT
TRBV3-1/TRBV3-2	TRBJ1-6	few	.	CASSRQGLGSSPLHF	TGTGCCAGCAGCCGCCAGGGATTGGGAAGTTCACCCCTCCACTTT
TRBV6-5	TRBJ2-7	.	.	CASNHPGGEQYF	TGTGCCAGCAATCACCCCGGGGGCGAGCAGTACTTC
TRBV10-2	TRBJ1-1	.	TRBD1	CASTGQAAGEAFF	TGCGCCAGCACTGGACAGGCCGCGGGTGAAGCTTTCTTT
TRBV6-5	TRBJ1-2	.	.	CASSTNYGYTF	TGTGCCAGCAGCACTAACTATGGCTACACCTTC
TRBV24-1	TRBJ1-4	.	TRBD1	CATSSGTGENEKLFF	TGTGCCACCAGCTCCGGGACAGGGGAGAATGAAAAACTGTTTTTT
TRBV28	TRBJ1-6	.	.	CASSLTGLRVNSPLHF	TGTGCCAGCAGTTTAACGGGACTCCGCGTGAATTCACCCCTCCACTTT
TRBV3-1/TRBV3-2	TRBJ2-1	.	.	CASSQVYPSSHNEQFF	TGTGCCAGCAGCCAAGTCTACCCTAGTTCCCACAATGAGCAGTTCTTC
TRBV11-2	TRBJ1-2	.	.	CASSPLDRPIYGYTF	TGTGCCAGCAGCCCCCTAGACAGGCCAATCTATGGCTACACCTTC
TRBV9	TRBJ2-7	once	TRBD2	CASSRGASGGQIYEQYF	TGTGCCAGCAGCCGCGGAGCTAGCGGGGGGCAAATCTACGAGCAGTACTTC
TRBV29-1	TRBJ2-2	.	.	CSVKWGVVPNTGELFF	TGCAGCGTTAAGTGGGGGGTGGTCCCGAACACCGGGGAGCTGTTTTTT
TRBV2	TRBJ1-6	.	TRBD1	CASSEAGTGHSPLHF	TGTGCCAGCAGTGAAGCTGGGACAGGGCATTCACCCCTCCACTTT
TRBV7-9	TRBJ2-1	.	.	CASSPQGRASGSYNEQFF	TGTGCCAGCAGCCCCCAGGGGCGAGCTAGCGGCTCCTACAATGAGCAGTTCTTC
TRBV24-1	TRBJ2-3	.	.	CATSEGRDTQYF	TGTGCCACATCCGAAGGGAGGGATACGCAGTATTTT
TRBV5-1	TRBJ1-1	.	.	CASSLEGPGYTEAFF	TGCGCCAGCAGCCTGGAGGGTCCGGGGTACACTGAAGCTTTCTTT
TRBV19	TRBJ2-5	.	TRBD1	CASSRDRGPQETQYF	TGTGCCAGTAGCCGGGACAGGGGCCCCCAAGAGACCCAGTACTTC
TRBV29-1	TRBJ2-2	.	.	CSVERWGANTGELFF	TGCAGCGTTGAGCGGTGGGGGGCGAACACCGGGGAGCTGTTTTTT